The 26 T cell receptor beta chains below were found in one sample sequenced in a study of blood T cell repertoires in COVID-19. TCRdb's copy holds only in-frame clones and misses some; the assay was immunoSEQ multiplex PCR. The sample has roughly 700,000 clones, 75% to 90% seen once. Sample: peripheral blood. These receptors originate from a woman between 18 and 30 years old with acute or convalescent COVID-19.

This clone was observed a few times. The chain links TRBV6-5 to TRBJ1-1; D remains ambiguous. V gave up 7 bases and J gave up 4 bases, with 13 bases separating them. The CDR3 is made up of 13 amino acids. Germline CDR1 and CDR2: MNHEY and SVGAGI. DNA of the CDR3: TGTGCCAGCATCCTAGAGGGTGGCACTGAAGCTTTCTTT. As protein: CASILEGGTEAFF.

The chain recombines TRBV19 with TRBJ1-5, with 7 positions matching TRBD1. The CDR3 sequence is 13 residues long. Germline CDR1 reads LNHDA; CDR2 reads SQIVND (reference sequence). The ends lost 6 bases at V and 7 bases at J; junction bases unmatched: 6. DNA for the CDR3: TGTGCCAGTAGCTCCGCCAGGGGGCAGCCCCAGCATTTT. This codes for CASSSARGQPQHF. The entire variable domain, with the rest obtained from reference TRBV19 and TRBJ1-5, is as follows: DGGITQSPKYLFRKEGQNVTLSCEQNLNHDAMYWYRQDPGQGLRLIYYSQIVNDFQKGDIAEGYSVSREKKESFPLTVTSAQKNPTAFYLCASSSARGQPQHFGDGTRLSIL.

This chain links TRBV5-1 with TRBJ1-2; D uncertain. The CDR3 has 13 residues. V was shortened by 0 bases and J by 3 bases, with 6 bases between the two germline ends. Germline assignment: CDR1 SGHRS and CDR2 YFSETQ. The CDR3 bases are TGCGCCAGCAGCTTGGTTCCCTACTATGGCTACACCTTC. It yields the protein CASSLVPYYGYTF.

The V and J genes are TRBV12-5 and TRBJ2-7; a possible D gene is TRBD2 (5 bases). Germline V gene lookup returns CDR1 LGHNT and CDR2 FRNRAP. The CDR3 totals 17 residues. V gave up 4 bases and J gave up 3 bases, with 22 bases separating them. The chain's CDR3 is CASGSNSWVGGLYEQYF. The CDR3 nucleotides are TGTGCTAGTGGTTCGAATTCCTGGGTTGGCGGACTCTACGAGCAGTACTTC.

This clone is a singleton in its sample. This sequence joins TRBV6-5 and TRBJ1-1; tentative D call: TRBD1 (6 bases). CDR1 MNHEY and CDR2 SVGAGI come from the germline V gene. The CDR3 sequence is 12 residues long. V was cut by 6 bases and J by 5 bases, with 10 bases left in between. This CDR3 reads CASREGGTEAFF. Here the CDR3 DNA reads TGTGCCAGCAGGGAGGGGGGGACTGAAGCTTTCTTT.

The chain employs TRBV5-8 and TRBJ1-4, with 9 bases that match TRBD1. In germline, CDR1 is SGHTS, CDR2 YDEGEE. This CDR3 spans 16 amino acids. V dropped 0 bases and J dropped 7; count of bases not matched to a gene: 7. CDR3 nucleotides: TGTGCCAGCAGCTTGGTAGGAAGGACAGGGGTTGAAAAACTGTTTTTT. It specifies CASSLVGRTGVEKLFF.

The V gene is TRBV7-9, the J gene TRBJ1-1, with 11 bases lining up with TRBD1. The CDR3 is made up of 18 amino acids. The germline gives CDR1 SEHNR, CDR2 FQNEAQ (reference sequence). Trimming removed 5 bases from V and 1 base from J; junction bases left unmatched: 12. The CDR3 DNA reads TGTGCCAGCAGCCCCGGACAGGGGGCAATGGCTAGGAACACTGAAGCTTTCTTT. Its protein product is CASSPGQGAMARNTEAFF. The variable domain in full, completed from reference TRBV7-9 and TRBJ1-1, reads DTGVSQNPRHKITKRGQNVTFRCDPISEHNRLYWYRQTLGQGPEFLTYFQNEAQLEKSRLLSDRFSAERPKGSFSTLEIQRTEQGDSAMYLCASSPGQGAMARNTEAFFGQGTRLTVV.

The chain has TRBV6-2 or TRBV6-3 and TRBJ1-2, with D possibly matching TRBD1 (6 bases). The CDR3 totals 13 residues. The V end lost 3 bases, the J end lost 6 bases, and 11 bases lay between the germline ends. Germline V gene lookup returns CDR1 MNHEY and CDR2 SVGEGT. The CDR3, as DNA: TGTGCCAGCAGTTATTACAGGGTTAATGGCTACACCTTC. Translated, it gives CASSYYRVNGYTF.

This clone was picked up one time. The chain combines TRBV5-6 with TRBJ2-7; TRBD1 matches 9 bases. The CDR3 covers 15 residues. In germline, CDR1 is SGHDT, CDR2 YYEEEE. V shed 0 bases, J shed 6 bases, and the junction held 7 bases outside the gene matches. In DNA, the CDR3 is TGTGCCAGCAGCTTGGCCTTTGGGACAGGGTTCGAGCAGTACTTC. Residues: CASSLAFGTGFEQYF.

Note on this clone: The same CDR3 can be traced to other DNA sequences in this sample. This chain uses TRBV9 with TRBJ2-7; TRBD2 is a possible D gene (6 bases). The CDR3 runs 14 residues. V shed 0 bases and J shed 1 base, with 8 bases lying between them. Germline CDR1 SGDLS, CDR2 YYNGEE. CDR3 protein: CASSVGSGSYEQYF. The CDR3 nucleotides read TGTGCCAGCAGCGTAGGTAGCGGTTCCTACGAGCAGTACTTC.

This chain links TRBV28 with TRBJ1-2; a weak D match, TRBD1 (6 bases). The CDR3 totals 16 residues. Per the germline V gene, CDR1 is MDHEN and CDR2 is SYDVKM. Trimming took off 7 bases at V and 6 bases at J, with 24 bases between the two ends. The CDR3 sequence is CASTRQVYLPFDGYTF. The CDR3 bases are TGTGCCAGCACAAGACAGGTCTACCTACCCTTTGATGGCTACACCTTC.

The chain couples TRBV30 to TRBJ1-2; D not certain. Germline values: CDR1 GTSNPN, CDR2 SVGIG (reference sequence). This CDR3 spans 13 amino acids. V lost 1 base to trimming and J lost 4 bases, with 10 bases between them. This CDR3 reads CAWSGQALYGYTF. DNA of the CDR3: TGTGCCTGGAGTGGGCAGGCCCTCTATGGCTACACCTTC.

This clone was found once. J is TRBJ1-6 and V is TRBV19; D unresolved. This CDR3 is 13 amino acids long. V lost 4 bases and J lost 13, with 14 bases in between. CDR1 is LNHDA, CDR2 SQIVND, per germline (reference sequence). The CDR3: CASSTGLQKPLHF. The CDR3 DNA is TGTGCCAGTAGTACCGGACTCCAGAAGCCCCTCCACTTT.

The chain combines TRBV30 with TRBJ1-2; TRBD1 is a possible D gene (6 bases). Germline CDR1 is GTSNPN and CDR2 is SVGIG (reference sequence). The CDR3 sequence is 12 residues long. V lost 0 bases and J 11 bases, leaving 13 bases between the germline ends. CDR3 loop: CAWSVHRELYTF. The CDR3 DNA sequence: TGTGCCTGGAGTGTACACAGGGAACTATACACCTTC.

V and J are TRBV28 and TRBJ1-6, with TRBD1 matching 8 bases. J was trimmed by 6 bases and V by 4 bases; bases with no gene match: 2. The CDR3 runs 14 residues. Germline loops: CDR1 MDHEN, CDR2 SYDVKM. The CDR3 DNA sequence: TGTGCCAGCAGTTCGGGACAGGTTAATTCACCCCTCCACTTT. Amino acid sequence: CASSSGQVNSPLHF.

This sequence joins TRBV5-1 and TRBJ2-7; D is perhaps TRBD2 (6 bases). Trimming stripped 0 bases from V and 2 bases from J, with 12 bases between. Germline lookup yields CDR1 SGHRS and CDR2 YFSETQ. The CDR3 consists of 15 residues. In DNA, the CDR3 is TGCGCCAGCAGCTTGGAGGCGGGGAGAACCTACGAGCAGTACTTC. Encoded protein: CASSLEAGRTYEQYF.

The rearrangement uses TRBV2 and TRBJ2-2; D possibly corresponds to TRBD1 (6 bases). The germline V gene has CDR1 SNHLY and CDR2 FYNNEI. The CDR3 runs to 16 residues. V was pared by 3 bases and J by 6 bases, with 17 bases between. The CDR3 reads CASSDARGHSPGELFF. CDR3 sequence (DNA): TGTGCCAGCAGTGATGCCAGGGGCCATTCCCCCGGGGAGCTGTTTTTT.

V gene TRBV6-5 combines with J gene TRBJ2-7, with D perhaps TRBD1 (5 bases). V was clipped by 4 bases and J by 2 bases, with 9 bases between them. The CDR3 totals 13 residues. CDR1 MNHEY and CDR2 SVGAGI come from the germline V gene. The CDR3 here is CASSFPGTYEQYF. CDR3 DNA: TGTGCCAGCAGTTTCCCAGGGACCTACGAGCAGTACTTC.

The chain has TRBV2 and TRBJ2-2; tentative D call: TRBD1 (5 bases). V gave up 4 bases and J gave up 1 base, with 13 bases separating them. Germline CDR1 SNHLY, CDR2 FYNNEI. The CDR3 runs 16 residues. The CDR3 DNA is TGTGCCAGCAGTGGGGGTCAGGGTAGGAACACCGGGGAGCTGTTTTTT. It encodes CASSGGQGRNTGELFF. The whole variable domain, remainder taken from reference TRBV2 and TRBJ2-2, is EPEVTQTPSHQVTQMGQEVILRCVPISNHLYFYWYRQILGQKVEFLVSFYNNEISEKSEIFDDQFSVERPDGSNFTLKIRSTKLEDSAMYFCASSGGQGRNTGELFFGEGSRLTVL.

The chain joins TRBV12-5 to TRBJ1-2; 10 bases are a match to TRBD1. In germline, CDR1 is LGHNT, CDR2 FRNRAP. Trimming took 6 bases from V and 2 from J; bases not matched to a gene: 6. There are 15 residues in the CDR3. CDR3 loop: CASGTGQGNNYGYTF. In DNA, the CDR3 is TGTGCTAGTGGCACGGGACAGGGGAACAACTATGGCTACACCTTC.

V gene TRBV7-7 combines with J gene TRBJ1-5; D uncertain. Trimming removed 0 bases from V and 10 bases from J, with 10 bases in between. The CDR3 runs to 13 residues. Per germline, CDR1 SSHAT and CDR2 FNYEAQ (reference sequence). The CDR3 nucleotides are TGTGCCAGCAGCTTAGCGCCGAGTGATCCCCAGCATTTT. Its protein product is CASSLAPSDPQHF.

V usage is TRBV18 and J usage is TRBJ1-5, with 8 nucleotides matching TRBD1. The CDR3 consists of 14 residues. V gave up 4 bases and J gave up 2 bases; unmatched junction bases: 1. Per germline, CDR1 KGHSH and CDR2 LQKENI. The CDR3: CASSQDRGNQPQHF. The CDR3 nucleotides are TGTGCCAGCTCACAGGACAGGGGCAATCAGCCCCAGCATTTT.

CDR3 nucleotide sequence: TGTGCCAGTACCCCTGGCGCAGGAACTAACTATGGCTACACCTTC. The encoded protein is CASTPGAGTNYGYTF. The J gene is TRBJ1-2, the V gene TRBV19, with D unclear. This CDR3 has 15 residues. Between the trimmed V and J ends, which lost 7 bases and 0 bases, there was a span of 15 bases. Germline V gene data show CDR1 as LNHDA and CDR2 as SQIVND (reference sequence).

The chain has TRBV7-9 and TRBJ1-1; possibly TRBD1 for D (6 bases). The CDR3 spans 14 residues. The germline V gene has CDR1 SEHNR and CDR2 FQNEAQ (reference sequence). Trimming shortened V by 5 bases and J by 6 bases, and 16 bases separated the two germline ends. Written as DNA, the CDR3 is TGTGCCAGCAGCCCACCACAGGGATTCCCTGAAGCTTTCTTT. This codes for CASSPPQGFPEAFF.

The genes are TRBV11-3 and TRBJ2-3, with a weak D call TRBD1 (5 bases). The V gene's germline CDR1 is SGHNT and CDR2 YENEEA. This CDR3 has 13 residues. Trimming took off 5 bases at V and 3 bases at J, with 9 bases between the two ends. The CDR3 spells CASSTRVTDTQYF. The CDR3, as DNA: TGTGCCAGCAGCACCAGGGTAACAGATACGCAGTATTTT.

V gene TRBV4-1 combines with J gene TRBJ2-1; D unresolved. The CDR3 covers 13 residues. CDR1 and CDR2 (germline): MGHRA, YSYEKL. V lost 2 bases, J lost 9 bases, and 11 bases lay in between. The CDR3 protein is CASSQISSLEQFF. The CDR3 bases are TGCGCCAGCAGCCAAATTAGTTCGCTTGAGCAGTTCTTC.